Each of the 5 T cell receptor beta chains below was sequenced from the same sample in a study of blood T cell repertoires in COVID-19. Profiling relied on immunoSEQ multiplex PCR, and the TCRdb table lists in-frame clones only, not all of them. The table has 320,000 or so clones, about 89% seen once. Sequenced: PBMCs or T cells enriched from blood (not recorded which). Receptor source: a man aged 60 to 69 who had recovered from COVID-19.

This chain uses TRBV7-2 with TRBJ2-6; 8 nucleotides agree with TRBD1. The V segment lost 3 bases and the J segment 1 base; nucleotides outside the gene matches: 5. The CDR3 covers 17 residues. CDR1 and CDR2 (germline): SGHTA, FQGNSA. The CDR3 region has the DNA TGTGCCAGCAGCTTCCGGACAGGGATGTCTGGGGCCAACGTCCTGACTTTC. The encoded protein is CASSFRTGMSGANVLTF.

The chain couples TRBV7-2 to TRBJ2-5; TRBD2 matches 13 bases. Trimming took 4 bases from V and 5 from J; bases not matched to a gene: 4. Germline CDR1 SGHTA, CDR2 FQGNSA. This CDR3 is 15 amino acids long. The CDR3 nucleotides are TGTGCCAGCAGCTCCGGACTAGCGGGAGCTGAGACCCAGTACTTC. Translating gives CASSSGLAGAETQYF.

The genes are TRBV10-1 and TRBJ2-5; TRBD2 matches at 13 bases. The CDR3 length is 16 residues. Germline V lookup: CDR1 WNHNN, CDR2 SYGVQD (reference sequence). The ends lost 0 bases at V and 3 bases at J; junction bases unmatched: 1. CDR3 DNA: TGCGCCAGCAGTGAGTCCGGGACTAGCGGGGAAGAGACCCAGTACTTC. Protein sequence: CASSESGTSGEETQYF.

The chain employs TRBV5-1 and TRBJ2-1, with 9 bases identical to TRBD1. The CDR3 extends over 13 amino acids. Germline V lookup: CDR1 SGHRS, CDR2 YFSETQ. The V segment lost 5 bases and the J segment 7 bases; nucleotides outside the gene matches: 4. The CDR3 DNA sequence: TGCGCCAGCAGGGGACAGGGACAAAATGAGCAGTTCTTC. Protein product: CASRGQGQNEQFF.

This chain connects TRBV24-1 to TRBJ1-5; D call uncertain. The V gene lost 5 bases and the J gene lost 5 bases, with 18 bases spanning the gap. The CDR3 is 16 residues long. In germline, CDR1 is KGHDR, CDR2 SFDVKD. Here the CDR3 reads CATSGLEEGRDQPQHF. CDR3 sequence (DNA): TGTGCCACCAGTGGGTTAGAGGAGGGTAGGGATCAGCCCCAGCATTTT.